The source of this T cell receptor beta chain is a study of technical replicates of blood from a handful of donors. Points on this clone: The junction differs from germline at one of its ends, possibly a read error.

Clones were read by immunoSEQ multiplex PCR, and TCRdb kept only the in-frame ones, dropping some. The data hold around 70,000 clones, with over 90% observed a single time. From germline, CDR1 is SGHRS and CDR2 YFSETQ. This CDR3 region has 15 residues. V gene TRBV5-1 combines with J gene TRBJ2-7; 10 positions agree with TRBD1. The sample comprised T cells isolated from PBMCs. The clonotype was recovered from a human donor in good health. DNA of the CDR3: TGCGCCAGCAGCGGAGGGACAGGGGACTCCTCCGAGCAGTACTTC. Its translation is CASSGGTGDSSEQYF.